This paragraph reports one TCR beta chain. Its antigen is still unknown. This entry comes from a study of cytomegalovirus exposure and HLA in healthy donors. Broader study findings: Published work reported that the classifier diagnosed cytomegalovirus status with high specificity and sensitivity.

This CDR3 spans 12 amino acids. V lost 6 bases to trimming and J lost 5 bases; unmatched junction nucleotides: 5. The germline gives CDR1 SQVTM, CDR2 ANQGSEA. PCR amplification relied on 60 Vbeta primers (plus 13 Jbeta primers). The data were produced by immunoSEQ multiplex PCR, yet TCRdb's version contains in-frame clones alone and is incomplete. Among about 160,000 clones, roughly four fifths were seen once, and the ten largest hold roughly 10%. The clonotype comes from a man aged 50 to 60 in good health and CMV-seropositive. The material sequenced was PBMCs. This chain uses TRBV29-1 with TRBJ2-3, with TRBD1 matching over 7 bases. The CDR3 coding sequence is TGCAGCGTGAGACAGGGCCAAGATACGCAGTATTTT. Protein sequence: CSVRQGQDTQYF.